A selection of T cell receptor beta chains follows, all from one sample in a study of human T cells and chemical hapten exposure. Via MiXCR, TCRdb re-called the 5' RACE reads, giving one row per CDR3 protein. The table lists 110,000 to 150,000 distinct CDR3 sequences, roughly 4% of them singletons, with around 1.5% in the top ten. These receptors were obtained from a female donor in good health. CDR3s include the opening cysteine and the closing phenylalanine or tryptophan. Fields, in order: D gene, V gene, J gene, CDR3 protein. A D gene is named only where the DNA matches it firmly.

>TRBD1|TRBV7-8|TRBJ1-5
CASSTMTGGNQPQHF
>.|TRBV3-1|TRBJ1-5
CASSQGGGGIGQPQHF
>.|TRBV2|TRBJ2-2
CASEGQGTGELFF
>.|TRBV6-1|TRBJ2-7
CASSVSRTVSYEQYF
>.|TRBV3-1|TRBJ1-1
CASSPRAAEAFF
>.|TRBV12-3/TRBV12-4|TRBJ1-1
CASSLGGLSPQAFF
>.|TRBV20-1|TRBJ1-6
CSARDHREDSYNSPLHF
>.|TRBV10-3|TRBJ2-7
CAISRTGPDEQYF
>.|TRBV4-2|TRBJ1-4
CASSQEDDCNEKLFF
>.|TRBV5-4|TRBJ2-2
CASSYEDGYTGELFF
>TRBD2|TRBV29-1|TRBJ2-5
CSVGGLANLETQYF
>TRBD2|TRBV4-3|TRBJ2-3
CASSQDPASGGAGDTQYF
>.|TRBV11-2|TRBJ2-5
CASSLPGVFETQYF
>.|TRBV29-1|TRBJ2-5
CSVTRETQYF
>.|TRBV11-2|TRBJ1-2
CASSLLRGNYGDTF
>.|TRBV7-2|TRBJ2-3
CASSLDMGGDTQYF
>TRBD1|TRBV18|TRBJ1-1
CASSPPETGLNTEAFF
>.|TRBV7-9|TRBJ2-2
CASAVESGELFF
>.|TRBV7-2|TRBJ2-7
CASSLVPLPTGEQYF
>TRBD2|TRBV5-1|TRBJ2-3
CASSLVLAGSTDTQYF
>TRBD2|TRBV6-1|TRBJ2-3
CASGQLAGGTTDTQYF
>.|TRBV11-2|TRBJ2-2
CASSPQGLTNTGELFF
>.|TRBV6-1|TRBJ1-5
CASSEDQPQHF
>.|TRBV12-3/TRBV12-4|TRBJ1-1
CASSLQGMNTEAFF
>TRBD1|TRBV12-3/TRBV12-4|TRBJ1-2
CASGSGGRGPHYGYTF
>.|TRBV20-1|TRBJ2-7
CSARAGTGPEQYF
>.|TRBV7-6|TRBJ2-3
CASSPRRQGRTDTQYF
>.|TRBV15|TRBJ2-3
CATSRDMSSGTQYF
>.|TRBV7-9|TRBJ1-6
CASSFGGPVNNSPLHF
>.|TRBV10-3|TRBJ2-1
CAIGRLGAYNEQFF
>.|TRBV24-1|TRBJ2-3
CATSPDTQYF
>.|TRBV3-1|TRBJ2-3
CASSQRGGPTDTQYF
>.|TRBV5-1|TRBJ2-2
CASSLTTPNTGELFF
>.|TRBV14|TRBJ1-4
CASSQERQVGNEKLFF
>.|TRBV12-3/TRBV12-4|TRBJ1-1
CATSGTEAFF
>.|TRBV5-1|TRBJ2-7
CASSLVRAAIYEQYF